This TCR beta chain derives from a study of OX40 agonist ivuxolimab in advanced cancers. On the study more broadly: At doses from 0.01 to 10 mg/kg, patients were given intravenous ivuxolimab every 2 weeks. Three dose-escalation patients had partial responses: one with hepatocellular carcinoma and two with cutaneous melanoma.

Findings and caveats of the study: At 0.1 to 3.0 mg/kg, CD4+ and CD8+ blood T cells expanded clonally by week 6.

Assay: immunoSEQ multiplex PCR; the TCRdb copy retains only in-frame clones and omits some. The data contain more than 9,500 clones, nearly 80% of them singletons. Turning to this clone: The antigen is unknown.

The germline V gene has CDR1 MNHNY and CDR2 SVGAGI (reference sequence). The CDR3 totals 15 residues. V gave up 6 bases and J gave up 7 bases; unmatched junction bases: 10. This clonotype was obtained from an adult with an advanced solid tumor such as melanoma, head and neck, liver or kidney cancer. The gene calls are TRBV6-6 and TRBJ1-4; 8 nucleotides agree with TRBD1. The specimen comprised CD4+ or CD8+ T cells sorted from blood, sampled in a trial of the OX40 agonist ivuxolimab. The CDR3 loop is CASSANPGGGEKLFF. The DNA of the CDR3 is TGTGCCAGCAGCGCGAACCCAGGGGGCGGTGAAAAACTGTTTTTT.